The following is a T cell receptor beta chain sequence with its context. Its recognized antigen is unknown. No much larger clonotype is one base removed from it; base qualities were not supplied. These data originate in a study of early T cells in non-severe SARS-CoV-2 infection (dated by TCRdb to about 2021). Turning to the overall study: Because TCR sequencing relied on bulk RNA taken from unsorted whole blood, pairing of alpha and beta chains was not possible. The investigation overall reported the following: Matching against VDJdb was skewed toward anti-spike CD8 responses, likely underestimated virus-specific expansions, and missed private and CD4 specificities.

Set within a cohort of healthcare workers in London, UK, this nested case-control study involved weekly PCR testing of nasopharyngeal swabs along with blood sampling. Healthcare workers were enrolled in the week of the UK lockdown, from 23 to 31 March 2020, and were followed every week for up to 16 weeks. Libraries were prepared through 5' RACE. Reads for this sample came from a NextSeq 500. To correct for sequencing error and PCR bias, the TCR library protocol tagged individual cDNA molecules with unique molecular identifiers. TCR alpha and beta chains were both sequenced, and the abundances of alpha and beta sequences in each sample were closely correlated with each other. The source study handled its data this way. Decombinator V4 was used to annotate TCR sequences for V gene, J gene and CDR3. Expanded TCRs were defined as changing significantly between any two time points under a Poisson model with p below 0.0001. Abundances of TCRs were expressed as counts per million after normalisation to the total number of TCRs sequenced in each sample. MAIT TCRs were defined by TRAV1-2 paired with TRAJ12, TRAJ20 or TRAJ33, and iNKT TCRs by TRAV10 paired with TRAJ18. A search of VDJdb, accessed on 1 November 2021, was run for TCRs annotated to CMV, EBV and SARS-CoV-2, with TCRs annotated for multiple antigens excluded. The public reads were run again by TCRdb, first through fastp at Q25 and then through MiXCR, and only productive beta chains were kept. Records with the same CDR3 protein are collapsed into one entry carrying the most frequent genes and DNA. The V and J calls follow TCRdb's processing rather than the paper's. For this sample the table gives 48,000 or so distinct CDR3 sequences, of which about 6.2% were detected only once. In total, the top ten clones hold around 6.9% of the sample.

The CDR3 measures 12 amino acids from cysteine to phenylalanine. Of the read, only the CDR3 DNA is kept; its 36 bases are in frame from base 1. The trim is 4 bases for V and 2 bases for J, with a gap of 7 bases between the germline ends. As encoded in the germline V gene, CDR1 is SQVTM while CDR2 is ANQGSEA. The source was whole blood, collected at baseline. This receptor was taken from an adult who was a healthcare worker with PCR-confirmed SARS-CoV-2 infection or an uninfected control (not recorded which). This chain joins TRBV29-1 to TRBJ2-3, with TRBD2 as a weak D call on 5 bases. CDR3 region: CSVARDTDTQYF. The DNA is as follows: TGCAGCGTTGCCCGGGACACAGATACGCAGTATTTT.